This T cell receptor beta chain was profiled in a study of blood T cell repertoires in COVID-19. Study details: Samples taken during acute and convalescent COVID-19 were collected in the United States, Italy and Spain. In each case, the material was cDNA or gDNA derived from T cells, B-cell-depleted T cells, or PBMCs.

The CDR3 has 17 amino acids. Per germline, CDR1 KGHSH and CDR2 LQKENI. Trimming shortened V by 4 bases and J by 8 bases, and 21 bases separated the two germline ends. Original methodology: The assay estimated nucleated cells by amplifying reference gene primers. The repertoire was sequenced with immunoSEQ multiplex PCR; TCRdb's copy has only in-frame clones and lacks some. V, J and clone size were drawn from that table, and D and trimming were deduced from the DNA. This sample has roughly 220,000 clones, with roughly 88% found just once. Recruitment covered roughly 24 US areas and drew participants whose ages spanned about 18 to 95 years.

This TCR came from a woman aged 40-49 years with acute COVID-19. The chain carries TRBV18 and TRBJ1-6, with D maybe TRBD1 (6 bases). Material: PBMCs or T cells enriched from blood (not recorded which). Written as DNA, the CDR3 is TGTGCCAGCTCACGGTTGGGGGCAACAAGAAACGATTCACCCCTCCACTTT. It specifies CASSRLGATRNDSPLHF.